This paragraph reports one TCR beta chain. These data originate in a study of beta chain features in type 1 diabetes. All of the isolated RNA was reverse transcribed, so expressed TCRB transcripts were sequenced. Repertoires were generated with immunoSEQ multiplex PCR, while TCRdb's copy carries only in-frame clones and drops some. The table records about 340,000 clones, around 7.6% of them present only once. There are 16 residues in the CDR3. CDR1 and CDR2 (germline): MDHEN, SYDVKM. Trimming took 7 bases from V and 0 from J; bases not matched to a gene: 9. The sequence came from a woman aged 18-29 years in good health. Material: central memory CD4+ T cells from blood. This chain uses TRBV28 with TRBJ2-1; 7 nucleotides line up with TRBD2. CDR3 sequence: CASIPGGGVSYNEQFF. The CDR3 DNA is TGTGCCAGCATACCCGGCGGGGGAGTCTCCTACAATGAGCAGTTCTTC.